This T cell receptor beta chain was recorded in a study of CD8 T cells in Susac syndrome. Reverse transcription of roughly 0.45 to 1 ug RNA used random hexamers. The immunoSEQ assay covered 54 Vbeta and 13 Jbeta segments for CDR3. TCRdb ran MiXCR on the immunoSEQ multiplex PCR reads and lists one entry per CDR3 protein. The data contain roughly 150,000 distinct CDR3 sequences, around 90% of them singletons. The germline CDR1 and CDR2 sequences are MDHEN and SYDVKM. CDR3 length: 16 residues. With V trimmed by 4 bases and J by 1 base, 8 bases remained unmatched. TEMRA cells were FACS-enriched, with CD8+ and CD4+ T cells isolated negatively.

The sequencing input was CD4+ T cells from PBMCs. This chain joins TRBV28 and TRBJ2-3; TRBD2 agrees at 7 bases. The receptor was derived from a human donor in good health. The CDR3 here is CASSSPSGKGTDTQYF. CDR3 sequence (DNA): TGTGCCAGCAGTTCCCCTAGCGGAAAAGGCACAGATACGCAGTATTTT. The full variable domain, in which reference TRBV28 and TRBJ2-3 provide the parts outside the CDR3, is DVKVTQSSRYLVKRTGEKVFLECVQDMDHENMFWYRQDPGLGLRLIYFSYDVKMKEKGDIPEGYSVSREKKERFSLILESASTNQTSMYLCASSSPSGKGTDTQYFGPGTRLTVL.